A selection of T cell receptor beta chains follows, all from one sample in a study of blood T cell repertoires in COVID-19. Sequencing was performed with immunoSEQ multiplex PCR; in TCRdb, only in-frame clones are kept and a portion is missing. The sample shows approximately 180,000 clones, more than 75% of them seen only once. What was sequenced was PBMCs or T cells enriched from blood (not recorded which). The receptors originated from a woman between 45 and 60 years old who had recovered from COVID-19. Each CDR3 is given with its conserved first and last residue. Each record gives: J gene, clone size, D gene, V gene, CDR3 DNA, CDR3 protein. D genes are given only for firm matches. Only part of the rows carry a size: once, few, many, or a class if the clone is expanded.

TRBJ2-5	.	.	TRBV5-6	.	CASSFGRGSKGYF
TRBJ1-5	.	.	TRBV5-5	TGTGCCAGCAGTATAGGGGAATGGGGCAATCAGCCCCAGCATTTT	CASSIGEWGNQPQHF
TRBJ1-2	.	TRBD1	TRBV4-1	TGCGCCAGCAGCGAACAGGGGATCGGGGGCTATGGCTACACCTTC	CASSEQGIGGYGYTF
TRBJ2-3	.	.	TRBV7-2	TGTGCCAGCAGCTTTGGCGGGGCAAGCACAGATACGCAGTATTTT	CASSFGGASTDTQYF
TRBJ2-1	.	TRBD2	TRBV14	TGTGCCAGCAGCCAAGAGGGCGGGAGGAACTACAATGAGCAGTTCTTC	CASSQEGGRNYNEQFF
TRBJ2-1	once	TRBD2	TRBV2	TGTGCCAGGGACTTCGGGACTAGCGGGAAGATCAGTAATGAGCAGTTCTTC	CARDFGTSGKISNEQFF
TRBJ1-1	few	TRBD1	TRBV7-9	TGTGCCAGCAGCTTAGATCCAGGACAGGGGAATGTAGAAGCTTTCTTT	CASSLDPGQGNVEAFF
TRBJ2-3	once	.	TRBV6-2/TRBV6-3	TGTGCCAGCAGTATAGGACATGATCCAGATACGCAGTATTTT	CASSIGHDPDTQYF
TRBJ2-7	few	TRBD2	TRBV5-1	TGCGCCAGCAGCTTGGGGGGACTAGCGGGAGTGGGCTCCTACGAGCAGTACTTC	CASSLGGLAGVGSYEQYF
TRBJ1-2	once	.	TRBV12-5	TGTGCTAGTGCCCGGGAGGCAGGGTCTTTCTATGGCTACACCTTC	CASAREAGSFYGYTF
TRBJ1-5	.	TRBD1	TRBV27	TGTGCCAGCAGTTCCGGGACAGGGGGATATCAGCCCCAGCATTTT	CASSSGTGGYQPQHF
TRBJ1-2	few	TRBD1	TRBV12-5	TGTGCTAGTGGTTTGGATATGACAGGGCGCAGGTATGGCTACACCTTC	CASGLDMTGRRYGYTF
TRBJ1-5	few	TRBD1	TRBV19	TGTGCCAGTAGTACCCGGACAGGGGCCCAAAATCAGCCCCAGCATTTT	CASSTRTGAQNQPQHF
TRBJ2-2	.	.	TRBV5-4	TGTGCCAGCAGCCGCGAGGCCACCGGGGAGCTGTTTTTT	CASSREATGELFF
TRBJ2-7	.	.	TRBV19	TGTGCCAGTAGCCCTCGACAGGGAGGCTCCTACGAGCAGTACTTC	CASSPRQGGSYEQYF
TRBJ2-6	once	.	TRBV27	TGTGCCAGCAGTTTTAATGGGGCCAACGTCCTGACTTTC	CASSFNGANVLTF
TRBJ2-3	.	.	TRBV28	TGTGCCAGCAGCGTTCAATTGACTAGCACAGATACGCAGTATTTT	CASSVQLTSTDTQYF
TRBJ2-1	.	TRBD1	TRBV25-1	TGTGCCAGCAGCGAAGGGGCGGGGACAGGGTTCAGTGAGCAGTTCTTC	CASSEGAGTGFSEQFF
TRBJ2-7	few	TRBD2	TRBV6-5	TGTGCCAGCAAGCGGGGGCCCAATACCTACGAGCAGTACTTC	CASKRGPNTYEQYF
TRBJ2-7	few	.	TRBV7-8	TGTGCCAGCAGCCCCGCGGCCTACGAGCAGTACTTC	CASSPAAYEQYF
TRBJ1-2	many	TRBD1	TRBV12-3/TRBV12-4	TGTGCCAGCAGACAGGGGGCGCGTTATGGCTACACCTTC	CASRQGARYGYTF
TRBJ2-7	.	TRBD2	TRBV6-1	TGTGCCAGCAGTGCCACCGGGACTAGCGGCTCCTACGAGCAGTACTTC	CASSATGTSGSYEQYF
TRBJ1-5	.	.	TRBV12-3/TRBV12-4	TGTGCCAGCAGTTTGAGTTTCCGACAGCCCCAGCATTTT	CASSLSFRQPQHF
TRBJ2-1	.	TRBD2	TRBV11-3	TGTGCCAGCAGCTTAGGGACTAGCGGGAAACTGTTCTTC	CASSLGTSGKLFF
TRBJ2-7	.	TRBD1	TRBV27	TGTGCCAGCAGTTTGAGGGACAGGGCCTACGAGCAGTACTTC	CASSLRDRAYEQYF
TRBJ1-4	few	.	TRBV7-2	TGTGCCAGCAGCTTTCTCGGGGGAGGTAATGAAAAACTGTTTTTT	CASSFLGGGNEKLFF
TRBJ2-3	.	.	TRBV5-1	TGCGCCAGCAGCTTGGCCGGGGTACCAGATACGCAGTATTTT	CASSLAGVPDTQYF
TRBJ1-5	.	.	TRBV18	TGTGCCAGCTCACCAGGAGTAGTGATCGGCAATCAGCCCCAGCATTTT	CASSPGVVIGNQPQHF
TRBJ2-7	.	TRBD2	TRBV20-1	TGCAGTGCTAGTTCCGGGAGGGCCCCCGAGCAGTACTTC	CSASSGRAPEQYF
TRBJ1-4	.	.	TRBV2	TGTGCCAGCAGTGGTGACTGGACCCTCCTGGGAGGAGCTAATGAAAAACTGTTTTTT	CASSGDWTLLGGANEKLFF